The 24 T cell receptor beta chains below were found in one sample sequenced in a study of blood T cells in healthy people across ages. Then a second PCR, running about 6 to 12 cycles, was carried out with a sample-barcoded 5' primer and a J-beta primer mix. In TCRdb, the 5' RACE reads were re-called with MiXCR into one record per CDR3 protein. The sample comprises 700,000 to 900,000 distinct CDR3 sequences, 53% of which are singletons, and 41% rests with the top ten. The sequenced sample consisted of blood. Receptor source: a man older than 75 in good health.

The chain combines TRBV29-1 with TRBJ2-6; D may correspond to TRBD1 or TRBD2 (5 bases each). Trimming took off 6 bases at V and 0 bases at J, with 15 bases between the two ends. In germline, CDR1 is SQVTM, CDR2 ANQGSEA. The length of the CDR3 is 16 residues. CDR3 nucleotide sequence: TGCAGCGTAGAGGGTCCCCAGGGCTCTGGGGCCAACGTCCTGACTTTC. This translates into CSVEGPQGSGANVLTF.

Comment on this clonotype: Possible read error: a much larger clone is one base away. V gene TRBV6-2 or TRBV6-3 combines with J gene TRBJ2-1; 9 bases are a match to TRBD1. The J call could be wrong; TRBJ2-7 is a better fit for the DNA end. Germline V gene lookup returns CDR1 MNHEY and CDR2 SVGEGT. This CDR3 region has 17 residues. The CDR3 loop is CAGSYSPGQGIYNEQYF. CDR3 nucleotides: TGTGCCGGCAGTTACTCTCCGGGACAGGGTATCTACAATGAGCAGTACTTC.

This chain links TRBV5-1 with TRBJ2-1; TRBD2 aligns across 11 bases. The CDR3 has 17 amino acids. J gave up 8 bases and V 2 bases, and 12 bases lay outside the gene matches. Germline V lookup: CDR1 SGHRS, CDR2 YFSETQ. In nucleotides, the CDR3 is TGCGCCAGCAGCTTCGGGACTAGCGGAAACAGGATCGATGAGCAGTTCTTC. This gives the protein CASSFGTSGNRIDEQFF.

The CDR3: CASRPGLVGSYEQYF. The CDR3 DNA sequence: TGTGCCAGCAGACCGGGACTAGTGGGATCCTACGAGCAGTACTTC. The V gene is TRBV6-2 or TRBV6-3, the J gene TRBJ2-7; 8 nucleotides agree with TRBD2. The CDR3 extends over 15 amino acids. CDR1 MNHEY and CDR2 SVGEGT come from the germline V gene. V shed 6 bases and J 1 base; nucleotides not matched to a gene: 8.

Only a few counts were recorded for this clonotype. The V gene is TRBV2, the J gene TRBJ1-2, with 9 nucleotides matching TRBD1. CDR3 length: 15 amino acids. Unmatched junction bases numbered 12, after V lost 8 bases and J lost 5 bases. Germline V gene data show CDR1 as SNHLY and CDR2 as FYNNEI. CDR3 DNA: TGTGCCAGCCTACCTAATACAGGGGGCGCTTATGGCTACACCTTC. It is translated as CASLPNTGGAYGYTF.

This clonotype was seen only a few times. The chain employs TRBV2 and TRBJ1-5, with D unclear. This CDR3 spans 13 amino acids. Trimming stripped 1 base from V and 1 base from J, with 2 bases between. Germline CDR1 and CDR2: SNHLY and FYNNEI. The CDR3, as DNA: TGTGCCAGCAGTGAAGGAAGCAATCAGCCCCAGCATTTT. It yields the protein CASSEGSNQPQHF.

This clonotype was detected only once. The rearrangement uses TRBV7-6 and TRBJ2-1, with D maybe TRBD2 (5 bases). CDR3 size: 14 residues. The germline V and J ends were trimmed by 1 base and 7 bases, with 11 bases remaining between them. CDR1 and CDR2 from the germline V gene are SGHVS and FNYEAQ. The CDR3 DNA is TGTGCCAGCAGCTTAGGGGGAGACGGAAATGAGCAGTTCTTC. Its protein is CASSLGGDGNEQFF.

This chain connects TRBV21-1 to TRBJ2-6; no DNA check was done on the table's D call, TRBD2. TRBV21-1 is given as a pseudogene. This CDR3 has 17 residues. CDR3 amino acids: CAIFEGGKSSGANVLTF. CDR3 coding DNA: TGTGCCATCTTTGAGGGAGGAAAATCCTCTGGGGCCAACGTCCTGACTTTC.

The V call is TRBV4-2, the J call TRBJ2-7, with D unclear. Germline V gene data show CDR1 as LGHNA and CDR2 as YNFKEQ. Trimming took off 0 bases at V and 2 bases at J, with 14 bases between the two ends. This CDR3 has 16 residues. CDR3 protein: CASSQEIGGLAYEQYF. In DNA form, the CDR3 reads TGTGCCAGCAGCCAAGAAATAGGTGGGTTGGCCTACGAGCAGTACTTC.

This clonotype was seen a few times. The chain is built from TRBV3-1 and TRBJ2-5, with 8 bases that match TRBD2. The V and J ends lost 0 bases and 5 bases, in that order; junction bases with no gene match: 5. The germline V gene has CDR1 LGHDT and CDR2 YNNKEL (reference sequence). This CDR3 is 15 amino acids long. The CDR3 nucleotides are TGTGCCAGCAGCCAAGAAGGACTAGCCTCCGAGACCCAGTACTTC. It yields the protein CASSQEGLASETQYF.

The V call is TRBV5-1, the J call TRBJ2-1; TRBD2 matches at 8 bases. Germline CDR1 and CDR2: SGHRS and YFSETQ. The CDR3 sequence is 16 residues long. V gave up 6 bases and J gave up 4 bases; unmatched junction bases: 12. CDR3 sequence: CASIKLPGLGYNEQFF. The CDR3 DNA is TGCGCCAGCATCAAACTTCCGGGACTAGGATACAATGAGCAGTTCTTC. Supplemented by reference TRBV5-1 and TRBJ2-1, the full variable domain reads KAGVTQTPRYLIKTRGQQVTLSCSPISGHRSVSWYQQTPGQGLQFLFEYFSETQRNKGNFPGRFSGRQFSNSRSEMNVSTLELGDSALYLCASIKLPGLGYNEQFFGPGTRLTVL.

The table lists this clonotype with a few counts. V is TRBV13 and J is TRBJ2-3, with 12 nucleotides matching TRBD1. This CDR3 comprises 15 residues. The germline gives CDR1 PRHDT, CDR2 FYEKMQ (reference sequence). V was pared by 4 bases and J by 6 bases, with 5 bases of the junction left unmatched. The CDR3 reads CASSSRDRGLDTQYF. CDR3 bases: TGTGCCAGCAGCTCCCGGGACAGGGGGCTGGATACGCAGTATTTT.

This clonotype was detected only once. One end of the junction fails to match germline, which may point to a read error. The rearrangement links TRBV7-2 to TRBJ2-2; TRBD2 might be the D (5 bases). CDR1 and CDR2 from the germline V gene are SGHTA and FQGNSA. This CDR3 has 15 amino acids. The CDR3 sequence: CASSPEPLNTGEPFF. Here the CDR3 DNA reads TGTGCCAGCAGCCCTGAACCCCTGAACACCGGGGAGCCGTTTTTT.

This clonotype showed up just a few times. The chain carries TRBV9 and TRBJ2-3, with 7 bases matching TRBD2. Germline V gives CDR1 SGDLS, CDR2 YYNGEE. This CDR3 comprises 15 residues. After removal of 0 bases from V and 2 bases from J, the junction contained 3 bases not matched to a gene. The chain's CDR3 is CASSVGGGPTDTQYF. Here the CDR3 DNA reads TGTGCCAGCAGCGTAGGGGGGGGACCCACAGATACGCAGTATTTT.

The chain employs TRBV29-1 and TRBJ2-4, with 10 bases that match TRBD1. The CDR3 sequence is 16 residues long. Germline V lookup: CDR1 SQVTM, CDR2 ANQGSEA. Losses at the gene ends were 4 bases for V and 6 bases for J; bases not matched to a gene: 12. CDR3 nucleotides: TGCAGCGTTGCCGGCGAGACAGGGGGCTTTGTAAACATTCAGTACTTC. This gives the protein CSVAGETGGFVNIQYF.

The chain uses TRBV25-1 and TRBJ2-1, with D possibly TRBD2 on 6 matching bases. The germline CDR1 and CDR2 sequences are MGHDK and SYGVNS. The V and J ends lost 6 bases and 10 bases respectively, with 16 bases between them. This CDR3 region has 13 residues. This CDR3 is CASSQHVGGEQFF. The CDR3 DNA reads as TGTGCCAGCAGCCAACACGTGGGGGGAGAGCAGTTCTTC.

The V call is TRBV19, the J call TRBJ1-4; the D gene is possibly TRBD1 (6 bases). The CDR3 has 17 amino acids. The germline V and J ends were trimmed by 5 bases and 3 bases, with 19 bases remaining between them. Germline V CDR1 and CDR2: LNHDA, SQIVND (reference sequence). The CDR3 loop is CASSVLQGNVANEKLFF. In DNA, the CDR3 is TGTGCCAGTAGTGTCCTACAGGGAAATGTGGCTAATGAAAAACTGTTTTTT.

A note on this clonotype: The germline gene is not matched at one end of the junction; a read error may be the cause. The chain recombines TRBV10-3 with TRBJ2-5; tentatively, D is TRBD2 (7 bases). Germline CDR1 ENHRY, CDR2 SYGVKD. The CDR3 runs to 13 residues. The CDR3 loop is CAISRGLLETQYF. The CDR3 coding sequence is TGTGCCATCAGCAGGGGACTACTAGAGACACAGTACTTC.

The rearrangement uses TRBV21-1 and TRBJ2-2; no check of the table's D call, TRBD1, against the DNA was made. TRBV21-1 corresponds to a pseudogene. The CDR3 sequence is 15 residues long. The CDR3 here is CASTLLNRETGELFF. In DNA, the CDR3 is TGTGCCAGCACCCTCTTAAACAGGGAAACCGGGGAGCTGTTTTTT.

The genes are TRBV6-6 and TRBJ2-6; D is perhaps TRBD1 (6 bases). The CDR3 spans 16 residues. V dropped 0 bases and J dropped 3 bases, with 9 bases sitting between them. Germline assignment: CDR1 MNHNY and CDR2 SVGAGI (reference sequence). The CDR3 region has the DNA TGTGCCAGCAGTTACTCCAGGGGCTTTGGGGCCAACGTCCTGACTTTC. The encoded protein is CASSYSRGFGANVLTF.

The DNA for the CDR3 is TGTGCCAGCAGTTCGGACAGGGTTTTGAATGAGCAGTTCTTC. Protein: CASSSDRVLNEQFF. V is TRBV28 and J is TRBJ2-1, with TRBD1 matching 8 bases. CDR3 size: 14 residues. In germline, CDR1 is MDHEN, CDR2 SYDVKM. Unmatched junction bases numbered 6, after V lost 4 bases and J lost 7 bases.

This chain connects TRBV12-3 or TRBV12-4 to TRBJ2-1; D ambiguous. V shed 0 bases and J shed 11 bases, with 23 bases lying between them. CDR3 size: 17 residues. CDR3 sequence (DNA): TGTGCCAGCAGTTTAGCGCCTCCTGCCGACTTTGTCAGCCAGCAGTTCTTC. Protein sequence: CASSLAPPADFVSQQFF.

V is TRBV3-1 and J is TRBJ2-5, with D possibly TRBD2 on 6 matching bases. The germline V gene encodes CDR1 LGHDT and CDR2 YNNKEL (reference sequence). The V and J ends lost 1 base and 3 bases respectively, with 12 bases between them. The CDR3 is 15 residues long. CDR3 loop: CASSQAQVAEETQYF. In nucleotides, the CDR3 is TGTGCCAGCAGCCAAGCTCAGGTAGCGGAAGAGACCCAGTACTTC.

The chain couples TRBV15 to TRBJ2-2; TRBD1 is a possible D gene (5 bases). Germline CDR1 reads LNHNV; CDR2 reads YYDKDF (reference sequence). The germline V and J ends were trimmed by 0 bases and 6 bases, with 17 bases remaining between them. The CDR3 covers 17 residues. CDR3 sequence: CATSRDRKGMAAGELFF. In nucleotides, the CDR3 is TGTGCCACCAGCAGAGATCGGAAGGGGATGGCCGCCGGGGAGCTGTTTTTT.